This entry concerns a single T cell receptor beta chain. Its cognate antigen is unknown. Measured with immunoSEQ multiplex PCR; TCRdb has only the in-frame clones, and not every one. The profile covers about 83,000 clones, with around 80% appearing a single time and over 1.3% taken by the ten largest. The V gene end was trimmed by 5 bases and the J gene end by 6 bases; junction bases not matched to a gene: 19. Germline V gene lookup returns CDR1 MNHEY and CDR2 SMNVEV (reference sequence). The CDR3 covers 17 residues. This sample is drawn from a study of lymphopenia after photon versus proton radiotherapy. General observations from the study: After lymphocyte nadir, photon-treated repertoires showed oligoclonal expansion, especially CD8+ Temra. Better survival with proton therapy was suggested as possible, not demonstrated. Under photons, naive T cells and diversity fell while effector/memory populations rose. Post-nadir TCR diversity decline inversely tracked overall survival among those who died.

This material consisted of peripheral blood, taken from a patient treated with proton-based radiotherapy. The chain links TRBV27 to TRBJ2-7; TRBD1 matches 7 bases. This receptor was identified in a man between 60 and 75 years old with pancreatic cancer. The CDR3 here is CASSAGTVARGYSEQYF. CDR3 bases: TGTGCCAGCAGTGCCGGGACAGTGGCTAGGGGCTATAGCGAGCAGTACTTC.